The clone carrying this T cell receptor beta chain was recorded a few times. Its antigen is unknown. TCRdb re-analysed the RT-PCR reads in MiXCR, keeping a single row per CDR3 protein. The table includes about half a million distinct CDR3 sequences, roughly 23% detected once. V lost 4 bases to trimming and J lost 6 bases, with 16 bases between them. The length of the CDR3 is 15 residues. The data were obtained in a study of response to subunit inactivated influenza vaccine. Study-level findings and limits: Few additional T cells are recruited per seasonal influenza vaccination, authors suggested.

The sequence derives from a man aged 50 or older who received an inactivated influenza vaccine. The source material was CD4+ T cells sorted from PBMCs, sampled 4 to 6 days after vaccination. This sequence joins TRBV12-3 or TRBV12-4 and TRBJ2-1; either TRBD1 or TRBD2 may fit D (6 bases each). In nucleotides, the CDR3 is TGTGCCAGCAGTTCCGCCCGGGGGCGGTCCAATGAGCAGTTCTTC. It yields the protein CASSSARGRSNEQFF.